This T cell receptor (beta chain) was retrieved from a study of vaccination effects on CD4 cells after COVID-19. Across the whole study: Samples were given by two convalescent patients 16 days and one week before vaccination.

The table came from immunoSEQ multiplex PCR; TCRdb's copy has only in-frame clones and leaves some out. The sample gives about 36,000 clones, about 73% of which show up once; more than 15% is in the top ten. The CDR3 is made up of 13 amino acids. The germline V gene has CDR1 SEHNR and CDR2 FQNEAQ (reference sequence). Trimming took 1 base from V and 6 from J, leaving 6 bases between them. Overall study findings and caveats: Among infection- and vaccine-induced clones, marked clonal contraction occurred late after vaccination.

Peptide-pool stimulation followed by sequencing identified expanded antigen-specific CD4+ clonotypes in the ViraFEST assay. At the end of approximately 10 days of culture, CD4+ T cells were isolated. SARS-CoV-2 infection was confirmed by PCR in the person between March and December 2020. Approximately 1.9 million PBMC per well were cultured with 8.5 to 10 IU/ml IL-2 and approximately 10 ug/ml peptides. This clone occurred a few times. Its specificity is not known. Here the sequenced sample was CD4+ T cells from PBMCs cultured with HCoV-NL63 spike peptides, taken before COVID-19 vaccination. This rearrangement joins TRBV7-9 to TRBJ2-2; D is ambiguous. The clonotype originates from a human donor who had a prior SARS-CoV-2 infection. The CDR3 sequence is CASSLETSGELFF. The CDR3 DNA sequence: TGTGCCAGCAGCTTAGAGACCTCCGGGGAGCTGTTTTTT.